Listed below are T cell receptor beta chains from one sample, sequenced in a study of T cells expressing NK-cell markers. TCRdb reprocessed the 5' RACE reads and keeps a single row for each CDR3 protein, giving no DNA. The sample totals roughly 160,000 distinct CDR3 sequences. Sample: blood T cells: a sorted CD56 or NKG2C T cell subset, CD4+ or CD8+ T cells, or bulk PBMC T cells (not recorded which). These TCRs come from a man aged 18 to 69 in good health. Each CDR3 is given with its conserved first and last residue.

cdr3_aa j_call v_call
CASSLGQTSEQFF TRBJ2-1 TRBV5-1
CASSKLGQSGANVLTF TRBJ2-6 TRBV7-9
CATSLDRGYTGELFF TRBJ2-2 TRBV15
CASTAGGTGYYEQYF TRBJ2-7 TRBV6-5
CASSLAPTGETYEQYF TRBJ2-7 TRBV11-1
CASSFLAGDRGNEQFF TRBJ2-1 TRBV27
CASSVAAIMNTEAFF TRBJ1-1 TRBV9
CASSHPYGYTF TRBJ1-2 TRBV28
CASSPGTGVTGELFF TRBJ2-2 TRBV14
CASSTRQGIDTEAFF TRBJ1-1 TRBV7-8
CASSYTGTGDGYGYTF TRBJ1-2 TRBV9
CASSSLEAGGNTGELFF TRBJ2-2 TRBV5-6
CASSLPDSTDEAFF TRBJ1-1 TRBV7-8
CASRGRQGHEQYF TRBJ2-7 TRBV27
CASRPDRDTVFGQYF TRBJ2-7 TRBV27
CASSLTGGADTQYF TRBJ2-3 TRBV7-2
CASSLGAREQYF TRBJ2-7 TRBV5-6
CASSILSGTGQYF TRBJ2-7 TRBV19
CASSLTSSKTYNEQFF TRBJ2-1 TRBV7-9
CASSSPRDRGQSTDTQYF TRBJ2-3 TRBV7-9
CASSLPLAGGSGELFF TRBJ2-2 TRBV9
CASSGRAYGTQYF TRBJ2-5 TRBV27
CASSPEVSTNEKLFF TRBJ1-4 TRBV7-6
CSAREGGETQYF TRBJ2-5 TRBV20-1
CATSRDFSRGETQYF TRBJ2-5 TRBV15
CSARDPLASGGKGETQYF TRBJ2-5 TRBV20-1
CASSLGWTTNTGELFF TRBJ2-2 TRBV11-1
CASSQRWTSGGYEQYF TRBJ2-7 TRBV3-1